A selection of T cell receptor beta chains follows, all from one sample in a study of lymphopenia after photon versus proton radiotherapy. Clones were read by immunoSEQ multiplex PCR, and TCRdb kept only the in-frame ones, dropping some. The sample lists roughly 22,000 clones, nearly 85% occurring once. Sample: peripheral blood, taken from a patient treated with proton-based radiotherapy. These receptors were obtained from a woman aged 70-85 years with pancreatic cancer. CDR3s include the opening cysteine and the closing phenylalanine or tryptophan. Fields, in order: V gene, clone size, D gene, J gene, CDR3 protein, CDR3 DNA. A D gene is named only where the DNA matches it firmly. Not all rows give a size; the values are once, few, many and, for expanded clones, a class.

TRBV7-3	few	TRBD2	TRBJ2-1	CASSPRTSLGYNEQFF	TGTGCCAGCAGCCCGAGGACTAGCTTGGGCTACAATGAGCAGTTCTTC
TRBV5-6	NA	TRBD2	TRBJ2-1	CASSYAGGQSNEQFF	TGTGCCAGCAGCTATGCGGGAGGGCAGAGTAATGAGCAGTTCTTC
TRBV19	NA	NA	TRBJ2-2	CASSVELANTGELFF	TGTGCCAGTAGTGTTGAGTTGGCGAACACCGGGGAGCTGTTTTTT
TRBV21-1	NA	NA	TRBJ2-2	CASRGPTTGELFF	TGTGCCAGCAGGGGACCGACGACCGGGGAGCTGTTTTTT
TRBV4-1	few	NA	TRBJ2-7	CASSQAWSQSVLREQYF	TGCGCCAGCAGCCAAGCGTGGAGTCAGAGCGTCTTAAGGGAGCAGTACTTC
TRBV7-6	NA	TRBD2	TRBJ2-3	CASQRTSGRDTQYF	TGTGCCAGCCAACGGACTAGCGGTAGAGATACGCAGTATTTT
TRBV7-6	few	NA	TRBJ2-5	CASSLVQETQYF	TGTGCCAGCAGCTTAGTCCAAGAGACCCAGTACTTC
TRBV7-8	NA	TRBD2	TRBJ2-3	CASSLGWLAGDTQYF	TGTGCCAGCAGCTTAGGTTGGCTAGCGGGCGATACGCAGTATTTT
TRBV29-1	NA	NA	TRBJ1-1	CSVRWAGMNTEAFF	TGCAGCGTTAGGTGGGCAGGGATGAACACTGAAGCTTTCTTT
TRBV15	NA	NA	TRBJ2-3	CATSRGFGTRGGDTQYF	TGTGCCACCAGCAGGGGGTTCGGGACACGGGGTGGAGATACGCAGTATTTT
TRBV14	NA	NA	TRBJ2-2	CASRKAGNTGELFF	TGTGCCAGCCGTAAAGCGGGGAACACCGGGGAGCTGTTTTTT
TRBV27	NA	TRBD1	TRBJ2-3	CASRQGARTDTQYF	TGTGCCAGCAGACAGGGGGCTCGCACAGATACGCAGTATTTT
TRBV7-6	NA	NA	TRBJ2-2	CASSSGGANTGELFF	TGTGCCAGCAGCTCAGGGGGGGCTAACACCGGGGAGCTGTTTTTT
TRBV19	NA	NA	TRBJ1-5	CASSIGLVGNQPQHF	TGTGCCAGTAGTATAGGGCTGGTTGGCAATCAGCCCCAGCATTTT
TRBV30	once	TRBD1	TRBJ1-2	CAWGPGTASNYGYTF	TGTGCCTGGGGACCTGGGACAGCTTCTAACTATGGCTACACCTTC
TRBV9	NA	TRBD2	TRBJ2-7	CASSPSGSSYEQYF	TGTGCCAGCAGTCCAAGCGGGAGCTCCTACGAGCAGTACTTC
TRBV4-2	NA	TRBD1	TRBJ1-3	CASSARATGTVGNTIYF	TGTGCCAGCAGTGCCCGAGCCACCGGGACAGTCGGAAACACCATATATTTT
TRBV7-2	NA	TRBD2	TRBJ2-1	CASRLTSGDNEQFF	TGTGCCAGCAGGTTGACTAGCGGGGACAATGAGCAGTTCTTC
TRBV28	NA	NA	TRBJ2-1	CASSLSPGQNEQFF	TGTGCCAGCAGTTTAAGTCCAGGGCAAAATGAGCAGTTCTTC
TRBV11-2	NA	NA	TRBJ2-5	CASKLGETQYF	TGTGCCAGCAAGTTGGGTGAGACCCAGTACTTC
TRBV10-3	NA	TRBD1	TRBJ1-5	CASSGTGNQPQHF	TGTGCCTCATCCGGGACAGGGAATCAGCCCCAGCATTTT
TRBV7-9	NA	TRBD1	TRBJ2-1	CASSLSGTGKSNEQFF	TGTGCCAGCAGCTTAAGCGGGACAGGGAAATCCAATGAGCAGTTCTTC
TRBV30	NA	TRBD1	TRBJ1-1	CALQGGAFF	TGTGCCTTACAGGGGGGAGCTTTCTTT
TRBV2	NA	NA	TRBJ1-4	CASSSTGSEKLFF	TGTGCCAGCAGTAGTACCGGGAGCGAAAAACTGTTTTTT
TRBV30	NA	TRBD1	TRBJ1-3	CALRTGSSGNTIYF	TGTGCCTTAAGGACAGGCAGCTCTGGAAACACCATATATTTT
TRBV19	NA	NA	TRBJ2-3	CASTPGHTDTQYF	TGTGCCAGTACACCGGGCCACACAGATACGCAGTATTTT
TRBV7-9	NA	NA	TRBJ2-7	CASSSPPGFHEQYF	TGTGCCAGCAGCTCCCCCCCAGGGTTCCACGAGCAGTACTTC
TRBV4-1	NA	TRBD2	TRBJ2-1	CASSQEKTSGRGWGNEQFF	TGCGCCAGCAGCCAAGAGAAAACGAGCGGGAGGGGGTGGGGCAATGAGCAGTTCTTC
TRBV5-1	NA	NA	TRBJ2-7	CASRITPGQDGEQYF	TGCGCCAGCAGAATAACCCCCGGGCAGGACGGGGAGCAGTACTTC
TRBV29-1	few	NA	TRBJ2-3	CSAGIAGGGNTQYF	TGCAGCGCCGGCATAGCTGGTGGAGGGAACACGCAGTATTTT
TRBV19	NA	TRBD2	TRBJ2-3	CASSIALGGSGLTDTQYF	TGTGCCAGTAGTATCGCACTGGGAGGTAGCGGGCTTACAGATACGCAGTATTTT
TRBV4-1	NA	TRBD1	TRBJ2-7	CASSQGTGVLFYEQYF	TGCGCCAGCAGCCAAGGGACAGGGGTACTTTTCTACGAGCAGTACTTC
TRBV6-6	NA	TRBD1	TRBJ2-7	CASSYSGTGPYEQYF	TGTGCCAGCAGTTACTCAGGGACAGGCCCCTACGAGCAGTACTTC
TRBV18	NA	NA	TRBJ2-5	CASSLGGDQETQYF	TGTGCCAGCTCACTCGGGGGCGACCAAGAGACCCAGTACTTC
TRBV27	NA	TRBD2	TRBJ2-1	CASSLSGLAESSYNEQFF	TGTGCCAGCAGTTTATCGGGACTAGCGGAAAGCTCCTACAATGAGCAGTTCTTC
TRBV6-5	NA	TRBD2	TRBJ2-1	CASQGLAGYNEQFF	TGTGCCAGCCAGGGACTAGCGGGATACAATGAGCAGTTCTTC
TRBV28	NA	TRBD2	TRBJ2-7	CASSSSGLADYEQYF	TGTGCCAGCAGTTCATCGGGACTAGCAGACTACGAGCAGTACTTC
TRBV19	few	NA	TRBJ2-5	CASRTRGGQETQYF	TGTGCCAGTAGAACTCGGGGAGGTCAAGAGACCCAGTACTTC
TRBV19	once	TRBD2	TRBJ2-1	CASSIVGLAGPYNEQFF	TGTGCCAGTAGTATAGTAGGGCTAGCGGGGCCCTACAATGAGCAGTTCTTC
TRBV5-4	NA	TRBD1	TRBJ1-2	CASSLGVGQGADGYTF	TGTGCCAGCAGCTTGGGAGTGGGACAGGGGGCTGATGGCTACACCTTC
TRBV28	NA	TRBD1	TRBJ2-7	CASRAFGTGGEQYF	TGTGCCAGCAGGGCCTTTGGGACAGGGGGCGAGCAGTACTTC
TRBV12-5	NA	NA	TRBJ1-4	CASGLVLSGLSHIRGEKLFF	TGTGCTAGTGGTTTGGTACTTTCGGGTTTGTCCCACATAAGGGGTGAAAAACTGTTTTTT
TRBV27	NA	NA	TRBJ2-1	CASSLRGGAGNEQFF	TGTGCCAGCAGTTTAAGGGGCGGGGCAGGCAATGAGCAGTTCTTC
TRBV28	NA	TRBD1	TRBJ1-1	CASSLLQGATVEAFF	TGTGCCAGCAGTTTATTGCAGGGGGCCACTGTTGAGGCTTTCTTT